The 12 T cell receptor beta chains given below trace back to one sample, sequenced in a study of blood T cell repertoires in COVID-19. Some clones are missing from TCRdb's copy, which holds only in-frame ones; the method was immunoSEQ multiplex PCR. The sample holds about 14,000 clones, about 87% seen once. The specimen sequenced was peripheral blood. The receptors shown here come from a human donor in a cohort sampled during active COVID-19.

The V call is TRBV5-1, the J call TRBJ2-7; TRBD1 might be the D (5 bases). CDR1 and CDR2 from the germline V gene are SGHRS and YFSETQ. V lost 1 base and J 2 bases, leaving 7 bases between the germline ends. This CDR3 comprises 13 residues. The CDR3 region has the DNA TGCGCCAGCAGCTTGACAGGAGCCTACGAGCAGTACTTC. This encodes CASSLTGAYEQYF.

V is TRBV18 and J is TRBJ2-5; TRBD2 aligns across 9 bases. The CDR3 spans 15 residues. Germline V gene lookup returns CDR1 KGHSH and CDR2 LQKENI. V was clipped by 3 bases and J by 6 bases; unmatched bases: 8. CDR3 nucleotides: TGTGCCAGCTCACCGCCGGGACTAGCCGGAAAGACCCAGTACTTC. This encodes CASSPPGLAGKTQYF.

The chain employs TRBV5-4 and TRBJ2-5; TRBD1 aligns across 9 bases. V dropped 6 bases and J dropped 5; count of bases not matched to a gene: 11. The CDR3 has 15 residues. Germline V lookup: CDR1 SGHNT, CDR2 YYREEE (reference sequence). The CDR3 region is CASTIRTGGLETQYF. In DNA, the CDR3 is TGTGCCAGCACCATTCGAACAGGGGGCTTGGAGACCCAGTACTTC. The whole variable domain, remainder taken from reference TRBV5-4 and TRBJ2-5, is ETGVTQSPTHLIKTRGQQVTLRCSSQSGHNTVSWYQQALGQGPQFIFQYYREEENGRGNFPPRFSGLQFPNYSSELNVNALELDDSALYLCASTIRTGGLETQYFGPGTRLLVL.

V usage is TRBV7-9 and J usage is TRBJ1-2; TRBD1 matches 9 bases. The CDR3 sequence is 14 residues long. Germline V gene data show CDR1 as SEHNR and CDR2 as FQNEAQ (reference sequence). The trim removed 1 base at V and 4 bases at J, leaving 1 base unmatched. CDR3 coding DNA: TGTGCCAGCAGCTTAGGACAGGGGGGCTATGGCTACACCTTC. Its translation: CASSLGQGGYGYTF.

J is TRBJ2-1 and V is TRBV2; D is possibly TRBD2 (6 bases). The CDR3 is 15 amino acids. Trimming stripped 4 bases from V and 2 bases from J, with 12 bases between. CDR1 and CDR2 (germline): SNHLY, FYNNEI. The CDR3 here is CASSAGGEAYNEQFF. The CDR3, as DNA: TGTGCCAGCAGTGCCGGCGGGGAAGCCTACAATGAGCAGTTCTTC.

The V gene is TRBV5-1, the J gene TRBJ1-3; tentatively, D is TRBD1 (5 bases). Germline lookup yields CDR1 SGHRS and CDR2 YFSETQ. CDR3 length: 13 amino acids. V was trimmed by 5 bases and J by 5 bases, leaving 11 bases between them. CDR3: CASRDTERNTIYF. CDR3 DNA: TGCGCCAGCAGGGACACGGAACGAAACACCATATATTTT.

The chain employs TRBV18 and TRBJ2-7; 8 bases fit TRBD2. J was trimmed by 4 bases and V by 6 bases; bases with no gene match: 5. Per the germline V gene, CDR1 is KGHSH and CDR2 is LQKENI. CDR3 size: 13 residues. The CDR3 DNA reads TGTGCCAGCTCTTCGCGGGAGGCGTACGAGCAGTACTTC. Translating gives CASSSREAYEQYF.

In this sample, this clone turned up once. The V call is TRBV24-1, the J call TRBJ1-5; 7 positions match TRBD1. This CDR3 comprises 15 residues. Germline V gives CDR1 KGHDR, CDR2 SFDVKD. Trimming took 8 bases from V and 1 from J; bases not matched to a gene: 7. CDR3 DNA: TGTGCCACCATCCACAGGGGCCTGAGCAATCAGCCCCAGCATTTT. This encodes CATIHRGLSNQPQHF.

The rearrangement joins TRBV6-5 to TRBJ1-4, with D perhaps matching TRBD1 (5 bases). CDR3 length equals 14 residues. Germline values: CDR1 MNHEY, CDR2 SVGAGI. Trimming left V 0 bases short and J 7 bases short, with 9 bases between. CDR3 protein: CASSYSGGTEKLFF. The CDR3 DNA reads TGTGCCAGCAGTTACTCGGGGGGTACTGAAAAACTGTTTTTT.

V and J are TRBV5-1 and TRBJ2-7, with a weak D call TRBD1 (6 bases). The CDR3 consists of 12 residues. The V and J ends lost 4 bases and 4 bases respectively, with 9 bases between them. Germline CDR1 and CDR2: SGHRS and YFSETQ. This chain's CDR3 is CASSTQGYEQYF. CDR3 bases: TGCGCCAGCAGCACACAGGGATACGAGCAGTACTTC. The full variable domain, its missing parts supplied by reference TRBV5-1 and TRBJ2-7, is KAGVTQTPRYLIKTRGQQVTLSCSPISGHRSVSWYQQTPGQGLQFLFEYFSETQRNKGNFPGRFSGRQFSNSRSEMNVSTLELGDSALYLCASSTQGYEQYFGPGTRLTVT.

The chain recombines TRBV3-1 (or the pseudogene TRBV3-2) with TRBJ2-4; no firm D call. Germline V lookup: CDR1 LGHDT, CDR2 YNNKEL (reference sequence). This CDR3 has 17 residues. Trimming stripped 0 bases from V and 2 bases from J, with 14 bases between. CDR3 DNA: TGTGCCAGCAGCCAAGATGGGCAGGAAGCTACCAAAAACATTCAGTACTTC. Translated: CASSQDGQEATKNIQYF.

The chain is built from TRBV24-1 and TRBJ2-2, with TRBD2 matching over 11 bases. CDR1 and CDR2 from the germline V gene are KGHDR and SFDVKD. V was pared by 5 bases and J by 0 bases, with 7 bases of the junction left unmatched. The CDR3 has 18 amino acids. CDR3 nucleotide sequence: TGTGCCACCAGTGGACTCGGGACTAGCGGTACGAACACCGGGGAGCTGTTTTTT. Amino acid sequence: CATSGLGTSGTNTGELFF.